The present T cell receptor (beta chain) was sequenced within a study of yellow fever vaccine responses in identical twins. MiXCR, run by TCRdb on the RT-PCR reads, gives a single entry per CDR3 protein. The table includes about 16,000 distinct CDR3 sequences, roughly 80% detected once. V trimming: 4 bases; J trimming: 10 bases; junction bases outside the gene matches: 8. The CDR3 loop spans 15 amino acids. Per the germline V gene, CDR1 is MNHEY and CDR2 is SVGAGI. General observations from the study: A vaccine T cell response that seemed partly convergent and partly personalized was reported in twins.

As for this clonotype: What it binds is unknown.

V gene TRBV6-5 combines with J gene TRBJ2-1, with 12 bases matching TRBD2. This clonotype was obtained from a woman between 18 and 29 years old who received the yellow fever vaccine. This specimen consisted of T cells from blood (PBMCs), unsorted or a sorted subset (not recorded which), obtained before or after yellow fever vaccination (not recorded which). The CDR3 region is CASSSSSGGAYEQFF. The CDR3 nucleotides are TGTGCCAGCAGTTCCTCTAGCGGGGGGGCCTACGAGCAGTTCTTC.